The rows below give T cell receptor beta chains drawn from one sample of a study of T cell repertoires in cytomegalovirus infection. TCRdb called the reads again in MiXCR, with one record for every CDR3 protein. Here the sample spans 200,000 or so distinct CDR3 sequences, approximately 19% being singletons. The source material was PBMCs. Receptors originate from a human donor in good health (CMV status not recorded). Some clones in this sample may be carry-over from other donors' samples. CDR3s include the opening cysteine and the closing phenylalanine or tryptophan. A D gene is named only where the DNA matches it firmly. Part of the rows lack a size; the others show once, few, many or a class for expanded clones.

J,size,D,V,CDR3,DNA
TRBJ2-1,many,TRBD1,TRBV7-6,CASSRQGYNEQFF,TGTGCCAGCAGCCGACAGGGGTACAATGAGCAGTTCTTC
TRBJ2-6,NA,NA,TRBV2,CASSERFPGIAGANVLTF,TGTGCCAGCAGTGAAAGATTCCCAGGGATCGCTGGGGCCAACGTCCTGACTTTC
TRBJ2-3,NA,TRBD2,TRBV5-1,CASSPLLAGSTDTQYF,TGCGCCAGCAGCCCCCTACTAGCGGGCAGCACAGATACGCAGTATTTT
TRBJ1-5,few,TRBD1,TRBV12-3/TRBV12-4,CASAFSAGGSNQPQHF,TGTGCCAGCGCTTTCTCGGCAGGGGGGAGCAATCAGCCCCAGCATTTT
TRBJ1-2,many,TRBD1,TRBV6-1,CASSEASGGAHYGYTF,TGTGCCAGCAGTGAAGCGTCAGGGGGCGCGCACTATGGCTACACCTTC
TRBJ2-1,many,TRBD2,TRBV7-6,CASSSATSLNEQFF,TGTGCCAGCAGCTCAGCGACTAGCCTGAATGAGCAGTTCTTC
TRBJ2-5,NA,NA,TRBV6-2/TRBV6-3,CASRRETQYF,TGTGCCAGCAGGCGGGAGACCCAGTACTTC
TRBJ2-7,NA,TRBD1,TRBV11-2,CASSPTRTGVGYEQYF,TGTGCCAGCAGCCCGACGCGGACAGGGGTAGGGTACGAGCAGTACTTC
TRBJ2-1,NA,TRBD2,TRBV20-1,CSAVTSGGYNEQFF,TGCAGTGCTGTGACTAGCGGGGGGTACAATGAGCAGTTCTTC
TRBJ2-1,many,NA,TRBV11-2,CASSFGGFNEQFF,TGTGCCAGCAGCTTCGGAGGTTTCAATGAGCAGTTCTTC
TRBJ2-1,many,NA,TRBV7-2,CASSYNPSFYSSYNEQFF,TGTGCCAGCAGCTACAACCCTTCCTTCTATAGCTCCTACAATGAGCAGTTCTTC
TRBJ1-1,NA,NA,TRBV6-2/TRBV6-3,CASSWGLRTEAFF,TGTGCCAGCAGTTGGGGACTTCGGACTGAAGCTTTCTTT
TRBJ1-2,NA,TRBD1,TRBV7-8,CASSRDRGVYGYTF,TGTGCCAGCAGCCGGGACAGGGGGGTCTATGGCTACACCTTC
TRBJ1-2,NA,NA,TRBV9,CASSVDGRRRGYTF,TGTGCCAGCAGCGTAGATGGGAGACGTCGGGGCTACACCTTC
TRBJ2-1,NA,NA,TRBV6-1,CASSVDNTRNEQFF,TGTGCCAGCAGTGTTGATAACACGAGGAATGAGCAGTTCTTC
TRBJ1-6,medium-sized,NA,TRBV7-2,CASSTSPGYVPLHF,TGTGCCAGCAGCACCTCGCCCGGATATGTACCCCTCCACTTT
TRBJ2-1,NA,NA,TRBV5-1,CASSPMTGNEQFF,TGCGCCAGCAGCCCGATGACAGGCAATGAGCAGTTCTTC
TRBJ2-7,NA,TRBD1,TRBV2,CASSLRDRAGTEQYF,TGTGCCAGCAGCCTCCGGGACAGGGCCGGGACCGAGCAGTACTTC
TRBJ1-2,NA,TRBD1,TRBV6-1,CASTPRTGGNYGYTF,TGTGCCAGCACCCCTCGGACAGGGGGTAACTATGGCTACACCTTC
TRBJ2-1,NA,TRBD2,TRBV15,CATSRGPHFSGINEQFF,TGTGCCACCAGCAGGGGCCCCCATTTTAGCGGGATCAATGAGCAGTTCTTC
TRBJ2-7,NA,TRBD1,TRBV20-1,CSAKTGNYEQYF,TGCAGTGCAAAGACAGGGAACTACGAGCAGTACTTC
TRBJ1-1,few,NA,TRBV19,CASSMGLPAGTEAFF,TGTGCCAGTAGTATGGGACTTCCTGCTGGAACTGAAGCTTTCTTT
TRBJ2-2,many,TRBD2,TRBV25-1,CASSEYFSGKNTGELFF,TGTGCCAGCAGTGAATATTTTAGCGGGAAAAACACCGGGGAGCTGTTTTTT
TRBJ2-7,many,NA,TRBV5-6,CASSSTAAGRYEQYF,TGTGCCAGCAGCTCGACCGCGGCAGGCCGCTACGAGCAGTACTTC
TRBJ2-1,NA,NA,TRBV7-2,CASSFRPGDEQFF,TGTGCCAGCAGCTTTCGGCCGGGCGATGAGCAGTTCTTC